This TCR beta chain was documented in a study of low-dose radiotherapy and immunotherapy resistance in tumors. Study context: 1 Gy per fraction was delivered to Cohort 2 every two weeks, for 13 Gy total over 26 weeks. Intravenous administration to patients comprised nivolumab at 240 mg every two weeks and ipilimumab at 1 mg/kg every six weeks.

This clonotype occurred many times. Alpha- and beta-chain coverage of first-strand cDNA came from TRAV- and TRBV-specific primers. With a V-primer adapter and a constant-region primer, TCRs were amplified for 20 PCR cycles. Via MiXCR, TCRdb re-called the reads, giving one row per CDR3 protein. In the table there are around 100,000 distinct CDR3 sequences, 20% to 25% of which are singletons. Time point indicated: after trial treatment. Treatment: LDRT plus nivolumab, ipilimumab, low-dose cyclophosphamide and aspirin (RACIN trial). Donors were treated with nivolumab, ipilimumab, aspirin, and low-dose cyclophosphamide and radiotherapy. CDR1 is ENHRY, CDR2 SYGVKD, per germline. The CDR3 consists of 16 residues. V lost 5 bases, J lost 8 bases, and 22 bases lay in between.

V gene TRBV10-3 combines with J gene TRBJ2-1; D possibly corresponds to TRBD1 (6 bases). This specimen was PBMCs, taken after low-dose radiotherapy plus immunotherapy. The receptor's source is a female donor with ovarian cancer. CDR3 in DNA: TGTGCCATCAGTACCGGATGGGGGCAAACAGCGGATGAGCAGTTCTTC. Its translation: CAISTGWGQTADEQFF.